These 26 T cell receptor beta chains were sequenced from one sample in a study of cytomegalovirus exposure and HLA in healthy donors. PCR amplification relied on 60 Vbeta primers (plus 13 Jbeta primers). The assay was immunoSEQ multiplex PCR, and TCRdb's table has in-frame clones only and misses some. This table has around 270,000 clones, over 70% appearing once. Sequenced sample: PBMCs. All receptors come from a girl aged 2-9 years in good health and CMV-seronegative.

This clone has only a few counts. The V call is TRBV5-1, the J call TRBJ1-5, with a tentative D call TRBD1 (5 bases). Germline lookup yields CDR1 SGHRS and CDR2 YFSETQ. Trimming cost V 4 bases and J 3 bases, with 11 bases left between them. The CDR3 runs 14 residues. CDR3 DNA sequence: TGCGCCAGCAGCGAAGGGGCGGTCAATCAGCCCCAGCATTTT. Translation: CASSEGAVNQPQHF.

The J gene is TRBJ2-1, the V gene TRBV6-5, with 7 positions matching TRBD1. The CDR3 is 16 amino acids. V dropped 2 bases and J dropped 0; count of bases not matched to a gene: 4. Germline V gene lookup returns CDR1 MNHEY and CDR2 SVGAGI. CDR3 protein: CASSYRQGLSYNEQFF. CDR3 in DNA: TGTGCCAGCAGTTACCGACAGGGCCTCTCCTACAATGAGCAGTTCTTC.

The CDR3 region is CASSIPRADLGLQVYGPQHF. The CDR3 nucleotides read TGTGCCAGTAGTATTCCCAGGGCCGATTTGGGTCTACAGGTGTATGGGCCCCAGCATTTT. The chain joins TRBV19 to TRBJ1-5, with D maybe TRBD1 (5 bases). The CDR3 covers 20 residues. The germline V gene encodes CDR1 LNHDA and CDR2 SQIVND (reference sequence). The V and J ends lost 3 bases and 9 bases respectively, with 33 bases between them.

The chain carries TRBV7-9 and TRBJ1-2; D is unresolved. CDR3 length: 13 amino acids. CDR1 is SEHNR, CDR2 FQNEAQ, per germline (reference sequence). V gave up 5 bases and J gave up 4 bases, with 11 bases separating them. The CDR3: CASSANRAYGYTF. In DNA form, the CDR3 reads TGTGCCAGCAGCGCCAACAGAGCCTATGGCTACACCTTC.

The chain carries TRBV7-9 and TRBJ2-1; D call uncertain. The CDR3 contains 12 residues. Germline CDR1 reads SEHNR; CDR2 reads FQNEAQ (reference sequence). Trimming cost V 7 bases and J 8 bases, with 12 bases left between them. CDR3 in DNA: TGTGCCAGCAAAGCCTCCTCCGATGAGCAGTTCTTC. Translation gives CASKASSDEQFF.

This clone has more than one count but fewer than ten. V is TRBV6-6 and J is TRBJ1-2; D remains ambiguous. Germline values: CDR1 MNHNY, CDR2 SVGAGI (reference sequence). Trimming removed 8 bases from V and 4 bases from J, with 17 bases in between. CDR3 length: 14 residues. CDR3 protein: CASGKDWTFYGYTF. The CDR3 DNA is TGTGCCAGCGGGAAGGACTGGACCTTCTATGGCTACACCTTC.

V is TRBV19 and J is TRBJ2-1, with 8 bases fitting TRBD2. CDR1 LNHDA and CDR2 SQIVND come from the germline V gene (reference sequence). The trim removed 4 bases at V and 4 bases at J, leaving 3 bases unmatched. This CDR3 has 14 amino acids. CDR3 coding DNA: TGTGCCAGTAGTAACCAGCGGGGGTACAATGAGCAGTTCTTC. It encodes CASSNQRGYNEQFF.

The V call is TRBV2, the J call TRBJ2-7, with D tentatively TRBD2 (6 bases). The germline V and J ends were trimmed by 7 bases and 6 bases, with 19 bases remaining between them. From germline, CDR1 is SNHLY and CDR2 FYNNEI. The CDR3 totals 14 residues. The CDR3 loop reads CASTLVGGNAEQYF. CDR3 nucleotide sequence: TGTGCCAGCACCCTTGTTGGGGGGAACGCCGAGCAGTACTTC. Looking up the rest from reference TRBV2 and TRBJ2-7 gives the full variable domain: EPEVTQTPSHQVTQMGQEVILRCVPISNHLYFYWYRQILGQKVEFLVSFYNNEISEKSEIFDDQFSVERPDGSNFTLKIRSTKLEDSAMYFCASTLVGGNAEQYFGPGTRLTVT.

This chain connects TRBV11-3 to TRBJ2-7; 9 nucleotides line up with TRBD1. The CDR3 consists of 14 residues. Germline V CDR1 and CDR2: SGHNT, YENEEA. Germline trimming cut 5 bases from V and 5 bases from J; bases unmatched to any gene: 7. In nucleotides, the CDR3 is TGTGCCAGCAGCACGAGGACAGGGGTCCACGAGCAGTACTTC. The encoded protein is CASSTRTGVHEQYF.

The chain carries TRBV5-5 and TRBJ2-7, with TRBD1 identical over 8 bases. The V gene's germline CDR1 is SGHKS and CDR2 YYEKEE (reference sequence). V trimming: 3 bases; J trimming: 5 bases; junction bases outside the gene matches: 13. This CDR3 has 16 amino acids. This chain's CDR3 is CASSYGSRTGWHEQYF. DNA of the CDR3: TGTGCCAGCAGCTACGGAAGTAGGACAGGGTGGCACGAGCAGTACTTC.

This clone was detected a few times. The chain combines TRBV7-9 with TRBJ1-6; D perhaps matches TRBD1 (6 bases). The germline gives CDR1 SEHNR, CDR2 FQNEAQ (reference sequence). V lost 8 bases to trimming and J lost 10 bases, with 18 bases between them. CDR3 size: 14 residues. DNA of the CDR3: TGTGCCAGCGCTAAGGGGGTAGGTTGGTCACCCCTCCACTTT. Translating gives CASAKGVGWSPLHF.

The table lists this clone with a few counts. V and J are TRBV9 and TRBJ2-3; D gene uncertain. Between the trimmed V and J ends, which lost 4 bases and 4 bases, there was a span of 10 bases. Germline V lookup: CDR1 SGDLS, CDR2 YYNGEE. The CDR3 loop spans 13 amino acids. CDR3 amino acids: CASSYFMADTQYF. The CDR3 DNA sequence: TGTGCCAGCAGCTACTTCATGGCAGATACGCAGTATTTT.

The V and J genes are TRBV27 and TRBJ2-5; D gene unclear. Germline CDR1 is MNHEY and CDR2 is SMNVEV (reference sequence). The CDR3 extends over 13 amino acids. V lost 2 bases and J 2 bases, leaving 6 bases between the germline ends. CDR3 residues: CASSLGAQETQYF. In DNA form, the CDR3 reads TGTGCCAGCAGTTTAGGAGCTCAAGAGACCCAGTACTTC.

V and J are TRBV9 and TRBJ2-3, with unresolved D. From germline, CDR1 is SGDLS and CDR2 YYNGEE. The germline V and J ends were trimmed by 4 bases and 0 bases, with 9 bases remaining between them. The CDR3 length is 14 residues. CDR3 nucleotides: TGTGCCAGCAGCCCCCCGAGGAGCACAGATACGCAGTATTTT. It encodes CASSPPRSTDTQYF.

This clone was counted only a few times. The chain joins TRBV7-3 to TRBJ2-1, with 8 bases that match TRBD1. The V gene's germline CDR1 is SGHTA and CDR2 FQGTGA. The CDR3 consists of 13 residues. V lost 3 bases to trimming and J lost 8 bases; unmatched junction nucleotides: 3. The CDR3 reads CASSFDRGYEQFF. CDR3 nucleotide sequence: TGTGCCAGCAGCTTTGACAGGGGCTATGAGCAGTTCTTC.

For the CDR3, the DNA is TGTGCCAGCAGCCAAGCCCCGGGACAGGTCAACTATGGCTACACCTTC. Its translation is CASSQAPGQVNYGYTF. This rearrangement joins TRBV4-2 to TRBJ1-2; 8 bases fit TRBD1. The V gene end was trimmed by 1 base and the J gene end by 2 bases; junction bases not matched to a gene: 6. CDR3 length: 16 amino acids. Germline CDR1 LGHNA, CDR2 YNFKEQ.

The genes are TRBV27 and TRBJ1-6, with a possible D match to TRBD1 (5 bases). V was clipped by 8 bases and J by 7 bases, with 12 bases between them. The CDR3 sequence is 13 residues long. Germline V gene lookup returns CDR1 MNHEY and CDR2 SMNVEV (reference sequence). The CDR3 coding sequence is TGTGCCAGCGCTCCTGGGGGGAATTCACCCCTCCACTTT. This codes for CASAPGGNSPLHF.

The genes are TRBV14 and TRBJ1-1, with a tentative D call TRBD1 (6 bases). The CDR3 consists of 17 residues. CDR1 SGHDN and CDR2 FVKESK come from the germline V gene. V gave up 1 base and J gave up 1 base, with 16 bases separating them. Written as DNA, the CDR3 is TGTGCCAGCAGCCAAGGGGGTTATGGGGGCTCGAACACTGAAGCTTTCTTT. It is translated as CASSQGGYGGSNTEAFF. Using reference TRBV14 and TRBJ1-1 for the parts outside the CDR3, the full variable domain is EAGVTQFPSHSVIEKGQTVTLRCDPISGHDNLYWYRRVMGKEIKFLLHFVKESKQDESGMPNNRFLAERTGGTYSTLKVQPAELEDSGVYFCASSQGGYGGSNTEAFFGQGTRLTVV.

The chain is built from TRBV29-1 and TRBJ2-1; 10 nucleotides line up with TRBD2. Germline V gene lookup returns CDR1 SQVTM and CDR2 ANQGSEA. The ends lost 7 bases at V and 5 bases at J; junction bases unmatched: 11. The CDR3 runs 15 residues. The CDR3 loop reads CSAEKLAGTDNEQFF. The CDR3 DNA reads as TGCAGCGCGGAAAAACTAGCGGGAACTGACAATGAGCAGTTCTTC.

This chain links TRBV27 with TRBJ2-1, with TRBD1 matching over 7 bases. Trimming cost V 8 bases and J 2 bases; bases outside gene matches: 6. The CDR3 spans 14 residues. Per germline, CDR1 MNHEY and CDR2 SMNVEV (reference sequence). The CDR3 loop reads CASSDRDAYNEQFF. As DNA, the CDR3 is TGTGCCAGCTCCGACAGGGACGCCTACAATGAGCAGTTCTTC.

This clone came up a few times. The chain is built from TRBV30 and TRBJ1-1, with D possibly being TRBD1 (5 bases). The CDR3 runs 12 residues. V lost 5 bases and J 6 bases, leaving 13 bases between the germline ends. Germline values: CDR1 GTSNPN, CDR2 SVGIG (reference sequence). The CDR3: CAWGDFNPEAFF. The CDR3 DNA reads as TGTGCCTGGGGGGACTTTAACCCTGAAGCTTTCTTT.

This chain uses TRBV18 with TRBJ2-2, with D possibly being TRBD2 (6 bases). Trimming removed 3 bases from V and 1 base from J, with 12 bases in between. In germline, CDR1 is KGHSH, CDR2 LQKENI. This CDR3 comprises 16 residues. The CDR3 protein is CASSPRDSLNTGELFF. DNA for the CDR3: TGTGCCAGCTCACCGAGGGACTCCTTGAACACCGGGGAGCTGTTTTTT.

This chain connects TRBV18 to TRBJ2-1, with TRBD2 matching over 8 bases. V shed 0 bases and J 2 bases; nucleotides not matched to a gene: 3. The CDR3 consists of 16 residues. CDR1 KGHSH and CDR2 LQKENI come from the germline V gene. Here the CDR3 reads CASSPPAGEAYNEQFF. DNA for the CDR3: TGTGCCAGCTCACCACCAGCGGGAGAAGCCTACAATGAGCAGTTCTTC.

Only a few counts were recorded for this clone. J is TRBJ1-1 and V is TRBV9, with a tentative D call TRBD1 (5 bases). The V gene lost 7 bases and the J gene lost 0 bases, with 13 bases spanning the gap. CDR3 length: 14 residues. The germline CDR1 and CDR2 sequences are SGDLS and YYNGEE. CDR3 sequence: CASSRRGMNTEAFF. DNA for the CDR3: TGTGCCAGCTCGAGGCGGGGGATGAACACTGAAGCTTTCTTT. Full variable domain (remainder filled in from reference TRBV9 and TRBJ1-1): DSGVTQTPKHLITATGQRVTLRCSPRSGDLSVYWYQQSLDQGLQFLIQYYNGEERAKGNILERFSAQQFPDLHSELNLSSLELGDSALYFCASSRRGMNTEAFFGQGTRLTVV.

The count of this clone is one. The chain carries TRBV7-9 and TRBJ2-5; D might be TRBD2 (5 bases). CDR1 SEHNR and CDR2 FQNEAQ come from the germline V gene (reference sequence). The CDR3 has 15 residues. The germline V and J ends were trimmed by 0 bases and 3 bases, with 11 bases remaining between them. The CDR3 coding sequence is TGTGCCAGCAGCTTAGCGCGGGTAACAGAAGAGACCCAGTACTTC. It translates to CASSLARVTEETQYF.

This clone was seen only a few times. This chain links TRBV11-2 with TRBJ2-7; D possibly corresponds to TRBD1 (5 bases). Per the germline V gene, CDR1 is SGHAT and CDR2 is FQNNGV. V lost 3 bases to trimming and J lost 3 bases, with 15 bases between them. The CDR3 contains 15 residues. DNA of the CDR3: TGTGCCAGCAGCTTCAGACCCATGCAGGGCTACGAGCAGTACTTC. Translation gives CASSFRPMQGYEQYF. Combining the CDR3 with reference TRBV11-2 and TRBJ2-7 gives the whole variable domain EAGVAQSPRYKIIEKRQSVAFWCNPISGHATLYWYQQILGQGPKLLIQFQNNGVVDDSQLPKDRFSAERLKGVDSTLKIQPAKLEDSAVYLCASSFRPMQGYEQYFGPGTRLTVT.